The 3 T cell receptor beta chains listed next were all sequenced from one sample in a study of T-cell memory formation after mild COVID-19. TCRdb re-analysed the 5' RACE reads in MiXCR, keeping a single row per CDR3 protein. The sample consists of a few hundred thousand distinct CDR3 sequences, 15% to 20% of them appearing once. The sample taken for sequencing was PBMCs or a T cell subset sorted from them (not recorded which). These receptor sequences come from a man younger than 35 who had mild COVID-19 (a few samples of this study predate the infection). Cell type and time point are not known.

The chain uses TRBV6-2 or TRBV6-3 and TRBJ2-1; D unclear. Trimming shortened V by 8 bases and J by 6 bases, and 5 bases separated the two germline ends. Germline-derived CDR1 and CDR2 are MNHEY and SVGEGT. The length of the CDR3 is 10 residues. As DNA, the CDR3 is TGTGCCAGCGGCATCAATGAGCAGTTCTTC. This encodes CASGINEQFF.

This clonotype was counted between two and nine times. This sequence joins TRBV15 and TRBJ1-1, with D possibly being TRBD1 (6 bases). Germline CDR1 and CDR2: LNHNV and YYDKDF (reference sequence). The CDR3 totals 14 residues. Trimming cost V 9 bases and J 4 bases, with 18 bases left between them. CDR3 sequence reads: CATEAGTLSTEAFF. For the CDR3, the DNA is TGTGCCACAGAAGCCGGGACACTGAGCACTGAAGCTTTCTTT.

The chain combines TRBV18 with TRBJ1-5; D remains ambiguous. Germline CDR1 is KGHSH and CDR2 is LQKENI. The CDR3 has 13 amino acids. Trimming removed 6 bases from V and 5 bases from J, with 11 bases in between. The CDR3 spells CASSRHKDQPQHF. The CDR3 region has the DNA TGTGCCAGCTCTAGACACAAGGATCAGCCCCAGCATTTT.